One sample yielded the 16 T cell receptor beta chains listed below, sequenced in a study of regulatory T cells in long-lasting Graves disease. Arm-PCR of CDR3 regions with iRepertoire HTBI primers generated TCR beta libraries. A single record per CDR3 protein comes from TCRdb applying MiXCR to the multiplex PCR reads. The data contain more than 650,000 distinct CDR3 sequences, about 30% of them singletons. Time point in this sample: persistent/refractory GD, antithyroid drugs over 5 years with positive TRAb. From RNA extracted from PBMCs, the TCR library was made. Source: peripheral blood mononuclear cells (PBMCs), taken when the disease was refractory, from a patient treated with antithyroid drugs. Receptor source: a female donor with Graves disease.

V gene TRBV5-1 combines with J gene TRBJ2-7; TRBD2 matches at 11 bases. V gave up 0 bases and J gave up 6 bases; unmatched junction bases: 5. CDR1 is SGHRS, CDR2 YFSETQ, per germline. The CDR3 is made up of 15 amino acids. This CDR3 reads CASSLDASGRFEQYF. The CDR3 DNA sequence: TGCGCCAGCAGCTTGGACGCTAGCGGGAGGTTCGAGCAGTACTTC.

The table lists this clonotype with a few counts. This rearrangement joins TRBV10-3 to TRBJ1-1; TRBD1 matches 7 bases. With 4 bases clipped from V and 2 bases from J, the junction kept 4 bases outside the gene matches. Germline CDR1 ENHRY, CDR2 SYGVKD. The CDR3 spans 14 residues. CDR3 DNA sequence: TGTGCCATCAGTGCGGACAGGTATAACACTGAAGCTTTCTTT. It specifies CAISADRYNTEAFF.

The rearrangement joins TRBV20-1 to TRBJ2-1, with 8 bases matching TRBD2. The germline V gene encodes CDR1 DFQATT and CDR2 SNEGSKA (reference sequence). The trim removed 6 bases at V and 2 bases at J, leaving 9 bases unmatched. The CDR3 extends over 15 amino acids. The CDR3, as DNA: TGCAGTGCCCCGGCGGGGGGAGGGCCCTACAATGAGCAGTTCTTC. Residues: CSAPAGGGPYNEQFF.

The chain is built from TRBV5-6 and TRBJ1-1, with D hard to call. The germline V gene has CDR1 SGHDT and CDR2 YYEEEE. Trimming took off 2 bases at V and 10 bases at J, with 15 bases between the two ends. This CDR3 has 13 residues. CDR3 residues: CASSFDHASVAFF. DNA of the CDR3: TGTGCCAGCAGCTTTGACCATGCGAGCGTAGCTTTCTTT.

The genes are TRBV12-3 or TRBV12-4 and TRBJ2-7, with TRBD2 identical over 8 bases. Losses at the gene ends were 5 bases for V and 2 bases for J; bases not matched to a gene: 5. The CDR3 sequence is 14 residues long. CDR3 amino acids: CASSSSGVAYEQYF. CDR3 coding DNA: TGTGCCAGCAGTAGTAGCGGGGTCGCCTACGAGCAGTACTTC.

In its sample, this clonotype was seen many times. The V gene is TRBV20-1, the J gene TRBJ2-5; the D is unclear. The CDR3 loop spans 13 amino acids. Germline lookup yields CDR1 DFQATT and CDR2 SNEGSKA (reference sequence). V lost 3 bases and J lost 5, with 13 bases in between. The CDR3 region is CSASYKISETQYF. DNA for the CDR3: TGCAGTGCTAGTTATAAGATTAGTGAGACCCAGTACTTC.

This clonotype showed up many times. The chain links TRBV12-3 or TRBV12-4 to TRBJ2-7; D unclear. The V gene lost 5 bases and the J gene lost 4 bases, with 12 bases spanning the gap. CDR3 length equals 13 residues. The CDR3 loop reads CASSRIAPYEQYF. The CDR3 bases are TGTGCCAGCAGTCGAATTGCCCCTTACGAGCAGTACTTC.

The rearrangement links TRBV24-1 to TRBJ1-2; 7 bases align to TRBD1. V shed 5 bases and J 8 bases; nucleotides not matched to a gene: 4. The CDR3 is 12 amino acids. From germline, CDR1 is KGHDR and CDR2 SFDVKD. CDR3 sequence reads: CATSGGGNGYTF. The CDR3 coding sequence is TGTGCCACCAGTGGAGGGGGCAACGGCTACACCTTC.

This clonotype has only a few counts. The chain has TRBV6-2 or TRBV6-3 and TRBJ1-2, with no clear D. Trimming left V 5 bases short and J 7 bases short, with 11 bases between. Germline CDR1 and CDR2: MNHEY and SVGEGT. CDR3 length equals 12 residues. The CDR3 nucleotides are TGTGCCAGCAGTATCGAAGAGGCTGGCTACACCTTC. This encodes CASSIEEAGYTF.

This chain uses TRBV7-6 with TRBJ2-5; TRBD1 matches 7 bases. The V segment lost 4 bases and the J segment 0 bases; nucleotides outside the gene matches: 5. The germline CDR1 and CDR2 sequences are SGHVS and FNYEAQ. This CDR3 contains 15 residues. The CDR3 DNA follows: TGTGCCAGCAGCTACGGGACAGCGGACCAAGAGACCCAGTACTTC. It translates to CASSYGTADQETQYF.

The chain is built from TRBV12-3 or TRBV12-4 and TRBJ2-5; 7 bases map to TRBD2. The CDR3 contains 17 residues. The ends lost 3 bases at V and 4 bases at J; junction bases unmatched: 14. Here the CDR3 reads CASSFNLGGSAGETQYF. DNA for the CDR3: TGTGCCAGCAGTTTCAACCTTGGCGGGAGTGCGGGAGAGACCCAGTACTTC.

Remarks on this clonotype: Without the conserved terminal phenylalanine or tryptophan, this CDR3 likely stems from a read error. The rearrangement joins TRBV2 to TRBJ2-2, with 11 bases identical to TRBD1. Germline values: CDR1 SNHLY, CDR2 FYNNEI. CDR3 size: 13 residues. V dropped 8 bases and J dropped 5; count of bases not matched to a gene: 1. The DNA for the CDR3 is TGTGCCAGCGGACAGGGGGCAACCGGGGAGCTGTTTCTT. Its translation is CASGQGATGELFL.

This clonotype was detected many times. The chain links TRBV2 to TRBJ1-2; TRBD1 matches at 9 bases. The length of the CDR3 is 16 residues. J gave up 0 bases and V 6 bases, and 8 bases lay outside the gene matches. The germline gives CDR1 SNHLY, CDR2 FYNNEI. DNA for the CDR3: TGTGCCAGCAGCGAACAGGGGGCTGGGCCTAACTATGGCTACACCTTC. Translating it yields CASSEQGAGPNYGYTF.

This clonotype was seen repeatedly, ten times or more. This chain connects TRBV12-3 or TRBV12-4 to TRBJ1-1, with D tentatively TRBD1 (5 bases). The CDR3 has 14 amino acids. Between the trimmed V and J ends, which lost 4 bases and 0 bases, there was a span of 9 bases. CDR3 nucleotides: TGTGCCAGCAGTTCGGGACGGTTGAACACTGAAGCTTTCTTT. Translated: CASSSGRLNTEAFF.

The genes are TRBV20-1 and TRBJ2-7, with 8 bases matching TRBD2. Germline CDR1 and CDR2: DFQATT and SNEGSKA (reference sequence). V was pared by 6 bases and J by 5 bases, with 15 bases of the junction left unmatched. The CDR3 consists of 15 residues. The CDR3 DNA reads as TGCAGTGCAGGGGGAAAAGCGGGAGTCAACAACGAGCAGTACTTC. Translation: CSAGGKAGVNNEQYF.

This clonotype was detected ten times or more. The chain couples TRBV5-5 to TRBJ2-5, with D perhaps being TRBD1 or TRBD2 (5 bases each). V dropped 5 bases and J dropped 3 bases, with 11 bases sitting between them. The germline V gene has CDR1 SGHKS and CDR2 YYEKEE (reference sequence). The CDR3 runs to 13 residues. The CDR3 DNA reads as TGTGCCAGCAGTCGGGACCTCGAAGAGACCCAGTACTTC. It codes for CASSRDLEETQYF. Using reference TRBV5-5 and TRBJ2-5 for the parts outside the CDR3, the full variable domain is DAGVTQSPTHLIKTRGQQVTLRCSPISGHKSVSWYQQVLGQGPQFIFQYYEKEERGRGNFPDRFSARQFPNYSSELNVNALLLGDSALYLCASSRDLEETQYFGPGTRLLVL.